This T cell receptor beta chain stems from a study of CD8 T cells in ankylosing spondylitis. Study-level results: As reported, disease-linked clones showed significant enrichment in matched ankylosing spondylitis synovial fluid. CD8+ disease-linked clones were present at relatively low frequencies in blood.

The CDR3 has 14 amino acids. Germline lookup yields CDR1 SGHRS and CDR2 YFSETQ. The V and J ends lost 0 bases and 6 bases, in that order; junction bases with no gene match: 3. Of note for this clonotype: The antigen remains unidentified.

Making the TCR beta libraries involved quantitative 5'-RACE with molecular barcodes. TCRdb recomputed calls from the 5' RACE reads with MiXCR, one row per CDR3 protein. The data show 380,000 or so distinct CDR3 sequences, with 20% to 25% seen just once and under 15% held by the top ten. The chain links TRBV5-1 to TRBJ2-7; 10 nucleotides agree with TRBD2. The TCR comes from a male donor with ankylosing spondylitis or in good health (not recorded which). Sequenced material: blood, either unsorted or a sorted T cell fraction (not recorded which). This CDR3 is CASSLASGGGEQYF. The CDR3, as DNA: TGCGCCAGCAGCTTGGCCAGCGGGGGGGGCGAGCAGTACTTC.